The table lists the clone carrying this T cell receptor beta chain with a few counts. Antigen: not known. This CDR3 contains 16 residues. Trimming took 7 bases from V and 2 from J; bases not matched to a gene: 10. CDR1 is SGHDT and CDR2 is YYEEEE in the germline V gene. This specimen comes from a study of T-cell memory formation after mild COVID-19. Study findings and constraints: Some responding clones appeared in pre-infection memory, suggesting cross-reactive memory joined. Mainly CM and EM harbored the contracting CD4+ clones; mainly EMRA harbored the CD8+ ones.

In TCRdb, the 5' RACE reads were re-called with MiXCR into one record per CDR3 protein. This repertoire shows approximately 290,000 distinct CDR3 sequences, roughly 21% found once; its top ten account for 20% to 25%. The receptor was derived from a man aged 18-30 years who had mild COVID-19 (a few samples of this study predate the infection). Cell type and time point are not known. V and J are TRBV5-6 and TRBJ2-3; 10 bases are a match to TRBD2. What was sequenced was PBMCs or a T cell subset sorted from them (not recorded which). CDR3 coding DNA: TGTGCCAGCGGATTGGCGACTAGCGGGCACACAGATACGCAGTATTTT. This codes for CASGLATSGHTDTQYF.